This T cell receptor beta chain was sequenced during a study of blood T cell repertoires in COVID-19. Trimming took off 4 bases at V and 5 bases at J, with 18 bases between the two ends. CDR3 length: 16 residues. Germline V gene data show CDR1 as MGHRA and CDR2 as YSYEKL. Generated by immunoSEQ multiplex PCR, the TCRdb table keeps only in-frame clones and is missing some. The profile shows roughly 100,000 clones, roughly nine tenths of them singletons. The clonotype originates from a man aged 50 to 60 with acute or convalescent COVID-19. The sequenced sample was peripheral blood. This chain uses TRBV4-1 with TRBJ1-5, with D uncertain. The CDR3 DNA reads TGCGCCAGCAGCCGATACCTAGAGACTACTTATCAGCCCCAGCATTTT. Translation gives CASSRYLETTYQPQHF.